This record concerns one T cell receptor (beta chain) sequence. Its antigen is not known. The V and J ends lost 6 bases and 3 bases respectively, with 12 bases between them. The CDR3 length is 14 residues. The data stem from a study of glioma-infiltrating T cells. Using RNA template, CDR3s of TCR alpha and beta were amplified with iRepertoire arm-PCR. Input was about 100-450 ng of tissue mRNA or PBMC total RNA. TCRdb re-derived calls from the multiplex PCR reads in MiXCR, one entry per CDR3 protein. The table has some 85,000 distinct CDR3 sequences, 20% to 25% seen once. The study's findings and limits: Very few CDR3 sequences were shared between tissue and blood. Above-expected tissue-blood divergence occurred in all gliomas, most in low-grade ones.

This clonotype was obtained from a human donor with low-grade glioma or glioblastoma, undergoing nonglioma brain surgery, or in good health (not recorded which). The sequencing input was glioma tissue, nonneoplastic brain tissue, or PBMCs (not recorded which). The chain links TRBV12-3 or TRBV12-4 to TRBJ1-5; possible D gene TRBD1, 6 bases. CDR3 nucleotides: TGTGCCAGCAGAAAGACAGGACCCAATCAGCCCCAGCATTTT. As protein: CASRKTGPNQPQHF.